The T cell receptor (beta chain) under discussion was sequenced for a study of T cell changes during pregnancy in multiple sclerosis. This CDR3 is built from 14 residues. V was shortened by 0 bases and J by 6 bases, with 12 bases between the two germline ends. The germline CDR1 and CDR2 sequences are MGHRA and YSYEKL. This table comes from immunoSEQ multiplex PCR, and its TCRdb copy is limited to in-frame clones, with some not included. The sample holds 35,000 to 50,000 clones, around nine tenths seen once. The J gene is TRBJ2-7, the V gene TRBV4-1; weak D call: TRBD1 (5 bases). The receptor's source is a female donor with multiple sclerosis, enrolled in a pregnancy study. Sequences were derived from CD8+ T cells from peripheral blood mononuclear cells, sampled in the third trimester of pregnancy. CDR3 region: CASSQDPLGAEQYF. The CDR3 region has the DNA TGCGCCAGCAGCCAAGATCCTTTAGGGGCCGAGCAGTACTTC.